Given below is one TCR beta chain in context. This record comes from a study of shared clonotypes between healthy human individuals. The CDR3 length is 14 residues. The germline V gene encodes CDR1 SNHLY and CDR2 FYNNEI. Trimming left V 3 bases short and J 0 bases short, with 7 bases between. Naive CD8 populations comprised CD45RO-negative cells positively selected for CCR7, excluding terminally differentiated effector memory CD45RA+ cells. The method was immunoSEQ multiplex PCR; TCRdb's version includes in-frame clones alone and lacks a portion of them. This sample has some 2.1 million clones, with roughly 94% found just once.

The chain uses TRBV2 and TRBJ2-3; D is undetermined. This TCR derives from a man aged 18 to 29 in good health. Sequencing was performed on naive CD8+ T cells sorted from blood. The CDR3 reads CASSDELSTDTQYF. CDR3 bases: TGTGCCAGCAGTGACGAACTCAGCACAGATACGCAGTATTTT.